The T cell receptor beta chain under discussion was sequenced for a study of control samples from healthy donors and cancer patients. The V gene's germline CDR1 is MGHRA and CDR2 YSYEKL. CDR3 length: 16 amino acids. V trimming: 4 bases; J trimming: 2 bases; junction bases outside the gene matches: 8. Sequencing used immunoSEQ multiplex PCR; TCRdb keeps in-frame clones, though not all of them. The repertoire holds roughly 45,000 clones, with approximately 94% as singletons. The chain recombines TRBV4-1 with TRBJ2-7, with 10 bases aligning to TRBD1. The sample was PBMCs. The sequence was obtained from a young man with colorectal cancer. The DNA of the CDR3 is TGCGCCAGCAGCCTTTTAGCCGGGACAGGGGCCTACGAGCAGTACGTC. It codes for CASSLLAGTGAYEQYV.